These T cell receptor beta chains were read from a single sample in a study of blood T cells in healthy people across ages. TCRdb processed the 5' RACE reads anew with MiXCR; each CDR3 protein has one entry. The sample shows 1.8 million or so distinct CDR3 sequences, around 42% of them seen only once. Sample: blood. These receptors all come from a human donor in good health. CDR3s include the opening cysteine and the closing phenylalanine or tryptophan. Fields, in order: D gene, J gene, V gene, clone size, CDR3 DNA, CDR3 protein. D genes are given only for firm matches. Size is stated for part of the rows, as once, few or many counts, or as a class when the clone is expanded.

d_gene: TRBD1; j_gene: TRBJ2-3; v_gene: TRBV6-6; abundance: few; CDR3nt: TGTGCCAGCAGTAAAGACAGGGTGTCCACAGATACGCAGTATTTT; CDR3aa: CASSKDRVSTDTQYF
d_gene: -; j_gene: TRBJ1-5; v_gene: TRBV20-1; abundance: -; CDR3nt: TGCAGTGGCCATGAACCGGGTGTGGGGCAGCCCCAGCATTTT; CDR3aa: CSGHEPGVGQPQHF
d_gene: TRBD2; j_gene: TRBJ2-7; v_gene: TRBV27; abundance: -; CDR3nt: TGTGCCAGCAGGTTATCGGTGGGGGGGTACGAGCAGTACTTC; CDR3aa: CASRLSVGGYEQYF
d_gene: TRBD1; j_gene: TRBJ1-2; v_gene: TRBV12-3/TRBV12-4; abundance: -; CDR3nt: TGTGCCAGCAGTTCAGGGGGTACGACCTATGGCTACACCTTC; CDR3aa: CASSSGGTTYGYTF
d_gene: TRBD1; j_gene: TRBJ1-2; v_gene: TRBV27; abundance: few; CDR3nt: TGTGCCAGCAGTTTCGGGACAGGGTGGGGCTACACCTTC; CDR3aa: CASSFGTGWGYTF
d_gene: TRBD1; j_gene: TRBJ2-3; v_gene: TRBV6-1; abundance: few; CDR3nt: TGTGCCACCGCACAGGGGGCCCTAACAGATACGCAGTATTTT; CDR3aa: CATAQGALTDTQYF
d_gene: TRBD2; j_gene: TRBJ2-3; v_gene: TRBV6-6; abundance: few; CDR3nt: TGTGCCAGCAGTTACTCGGGACTAGGGGGGCCAGATACGCAGTATTTT; CDR3aa: CASSYSGLGGPDTQYF
d_gene: TRBD1; j_gene: TRBJ2-1; v_gene: TRBV14; abundance: -; CDR3nt: TGTGCCAGCAGCCAGCTATACAGGGGAAAGGGAAATGAGCAGTTCTTC; CDR3aa: CASSQLYRGKGNEQFF
d_gene: -; j_gene: TRBJ2-3; v_gene: TRBV20-1; abundance: -; CDR3nt: TGCAGTGCTAAAAGACGGCCCCACACAGATACGCAGTATTTT; CDR3aa: CSAKRRPHTDTQYF
d_gene: -; j_gene: TRBJ2-1; v_gene: TRBV12-3/TRBV12-4; abundance: few; CDR3nt: TGTGCCAGCAGTACCACGGGACCCTACAATGAGCAGTTCTTC; CDR3aa: CASSTTGPYNEQFF
d_gene: -; j_gene: TRBJ2-3; v_gene: TRBV12-3/TRBV12-4; abundance: -; CDR3nt: TGTGCCAGCAGTACCGCCGAATCGAGCACAGATACGCAGTATTTT; CDR3aa: CASSTAESSTDTQYF
d_gene: -; j_gene: TRBJ2-5; v_gene: TRBV7-2; abundance: -; CDR3nt: TGTGCCAGCAGCTGGACGCCGGTTTTGGAGACCCAGTACTTC; CDR3aa: CASSWTPVLETQYF
d_gene: TRBD1; j_gene: TRBJ1-5; v_gene: TRBV5-1; abundance: -; CDR3nt: TGCGCCAGCGCCCGTACGACAGGGCGCAATCAGCCCCAGCATTTT; CDR3aa: CASARTTGRNQPQHF
d_gene: -; j_gene: TRBJ2-2; v_gene: TRBV29-1; abundance: -; CDR3nt: TGCAGCGCCCGGGGAAACCAGAACACCGGGGAGCTGTTTTTT; CDR3aa: CSARGNQNTGELFF
d_gene: TRBD1; j_gene: TRBJ2-3; v_gene: TRBV18; abundance: -; CDR3nt: TGTGCCAGCTCCCCGTCCCCTGACAGGGGCACAGATACGCAGTATTTT; CDR3aa: CASSPSPDRGTDTQYF
d_gene: -; j_gene: TRBJ1-2; v_gene: TRBV11-1; abundance: few; CDR3nt: TGTGCCAGCAGCCTTTCCGACGCCAGCACCCCTTTCTATGGCTACACCTTC; CDR3aa: CASSLSDASTPFYGYTF
d_gene: -; j_gene: TRBJ2-5; v_gene: TRBV6-5; abundance: -; CDR3nt: TGTGCCAGCAGCAGCGTCGGTAGCCAAGAGACCCAGTACTTC; CDR3aa: CASSSVGSQETQYF
d_gene: TRBD2; j_gene: TRBJ2-1; v_gene: TRBV7-3; abundance: -; CDR3nt: TGTGCCAGCAGCACCTCTAGCGGCTCCTACAATGAGCAGTTCTTC; CDR3aa: CASSTSSGSYNEQFF
d_gene: TRBD1; j_gene: TRBJ2-7; v_gene: TRBV29-1; abundance: -; CDR3nt: TGCAGCGTTGCGAAGGGACAGGGACTATACGAGCAGTACTTC; CDR3aa: CSVAKGQGLYEQYF
d_gene: -; j_gene: TRBJ2-4; v_gene: TRBV5-4; abundance: -; CDR3nt: TGTGCCAGCAGCCCAAAGCCCGGGACAAATGGCAACATTCAGTACTTC; CDR3aa: CASSPKPGTNGNIQYF